This entry lists 25 T cell receptor beta chains sequenced from one sample in a study of shared clonotypes between healthy human individuals. Measured with immunoSEQ multiplex PCR; TCRdb has only the in-frame clones, and not every one. The sample lists about 2.4 million clones, over 85% occurring once. Sequences were obtained from naive CD4+ T cells from PBMCs. Documented subset: CD45RA+ positively selected. Receptors were obtained from a young man in good health. Some clones in this sample may be carry-over from other donors' samples.

The chain links TRBV29-1 to TRBJ1-4; no clear D gene. Looked up from germline, CDR1 is SQVTM and CDR2 is ANQGSEA. Trimming pared 6 bases from V and 4 bases from J, leaving 9 bases between. This CDR3 spans 12 amino acids. The CDR3 loop reads CSVYGGNEKLFF. CDR3 sequence (DNA): TGCAGCGTGTACGGAGGTAATGAAAAACTGTTTTTT.

The V gene is TRBV9, the J gene TRBJ1-1; weak D call: TRBD1 (5 bases). The V and J ends lost 1 base and 1 base respectively, with 11 bases between them. The germline CDR1 and CDR2 sequences are SGDLS and YYNGEE. This CDR3 has 15 residues. The CDR3 sequence is CASSVSGHPNTEAFF. The CDR3 nucleotides are TGTGCCAGCAGCGTAAGCGGACACCCGAACACTGAAGCTTTCTTT.

The CDR3 DNA reads TGTGCCAGCAGCGCTCTAGCGGGGCTAATTAGCACAGATACGCAGTATTTT. It encodes CASSALAGLISTDTQYF. This rearrangement joins TRBV7-3 to TRBJ2-3; 9 positions match TRBD2. The germline V gene has CDR1 SGHTA and CDR2 FQGTGA. J gave up 0 bases and V 5 bases, and 9 bases lay outside the gene matches. This CDR3 has 17 amino acids.

In this sample, this clone turned up once. The chain joins TRBV7-3 to TRBJ2-3, with D possibly matching TRBD2 (7 bases). V was trimmed by 1 base and J by 2 bases, leaving 10 bases between them. CDR3 length: 15 amino acids. Germline V gene data show CDR1 as SGHTA and CDR2 as FQGTGA. CDR3 sequence reads: CASSLMAGATDTQYF. CDR3 coding DNA: TGTGCCAGCAGCTTAATGGCGGGGGCCACAGATACGCAGTATTTT.

A note on this clone: Other DNA sequences in the sample encode the same CDR3. The V gene is TRBV27, the J gene TRBJ1-2, with unresolved D. The germline V gene encodes CDR1 MNHEY and CDR2 SMNVEV (reference sequence). Trimming took 2 bases from V and 5 from J, leaving 12 bases between them. This CDR3 comprises 14 residues. As DNA, the CDR3 is TGTGCCAGCAGTTTAACCGGCGGTGGATATGGCTACACCTTC. Its protein is CASSLTGGGYGYTF.

V is TRBV4-3 and J is TRBJ2-3; D remains ambiguous. This CDR3 is 14 amino acids long. Per germline, CDR1 LGHNA and CDR2 YSLEER. The V and J ends lost 0 bases and 2 bases respectively, with 6 bases between them. CDR3 residues: CASSQDRATDTQYF. In nucleotides, the CDR3 is TGCGCCAGCAGCCAAGATAGGGCCACAGATACGCAGTATTTT.

The chain uses TRBV6-1 and TRBJ2-3; TRBD1 or TRBD2 may be the D gene (5 bases each). CDR3 length: 13 amino acids. Germline V gene sequence: CDR1 MNHNS, CDR2 SASEGT. With 7 bases removed from V and 3 bases from J, the gap between germline ends came to 11 bases. The CDR3 DNA reads TGTGCCAGCAAAGGTGGGGGAACAGATACGCAGTATTTT. Its translation: CASKGGGTDTQYF.

This clone showed up just a few times. V usage is TRBV19 and J usage is TRBJ2-2; a possible D gene is TRBD2 (5 bases). V lost 5 bases to trimming and J lost 2 bases, with 9 bases between them. The CDR3 consists of 14 residues. In germline, CDR1 is LNHDA, CDR2 SQIVND (reference sequence). CDR3: CASSFLANTGELFF. CDR3 DNA: TGTGCCAGTAGTTTCCTAGCTAACACCGGGGAGCTGTTTTTT. Using reference TRBV19 and TRBJ2-2 for the parts outside the CDR3, the full variable domain is DGGITQSPKYLFRKEGQNVTLSCEQNLNHDAMYWYRQDPGQGLRLIYYSQIVNDFQKGDIAEGYSVSREKKESFPLTVTSAQKNPTAFYLCASSFLANTGELFFGEGSRLTVL.

The chain is built from TRBV27 and TRBJ2-1, with 10 bases identical to TRBD2. Germline values: CDR1 MNHEY, CDR2 SMNVEV (reference sequence). The CDR3 sequence is 16 residues long. With 6 bases clipped from V and 7 bases from J, the junction kept 12 bases outside the gene matches. In DNA form, the CDR3 reads TGTGCCAGCAGCCCACGGGTACTAGCGGGACCGAATGAGCAGTTCTTC. It yields the protein CASSPRVLAGPNEQFF.

This rearrangement joins TRBV6-5 to TRBJ2-7; a possible D gene is TRBD1 (5 bases). This CDR3 contains 14 residues. Germline V gives CDR1 MNHEY, CDR2 SVGAGI. V gave up 6 bases and J gave up 0 bases, with 12 bases separating them. CDR3 DNA: TGTGCCAGCAGCCGACAGCTGACCTCCTACGAGCAGTACTTC. Its translation is CASSRQLTSYEQYF.

The chain employs TRBV21-1 and TRBJ2-7. TRBV21-1 is flagged as a pseudogene. There are 12 residues in the CDR3. CDR3 nucleotide sequence: TGTGCCAGCAGCAATGACCCGTGCGAGCAGTACTTC. It encodes CASSNDPCEQYF.

V and J are TRBV9 and TRBJ1-3; D gene uncertain. V lost 5 bases and J 0 bases, leaving 12 bases between the germline ends. CDR1 is SGDLS and CDR2 is YYNGEE in the germline V gene. This CDR3 region has 15 residues. This chain's CDR3 is CASRAIPSSGNTIYF. CDR3 DNA sequence: TGTGCCAGCAGGGCTATACCAAGCTCTGGAAACACCATATATTTT. Supplemented by reference TRBV9 and TRBJ1-3, the full variable domain reads DSGVTQTPKHLITATGQRVTLRCSPRSGDLSVYWYQQSLDQGLQFLIQYYNGEERAKGNILERFSAQQFPDLHSELNLSSLELGDSALYFCASRAIPSSGNTIYFGEGSWLTVV.

The V call is TRBV2, the J call TRBJ1-4, with D possibly matching TRBD1 (5 bases). Germline V gene data show CDR1 as SNHLY and CDR2 as FYNNEI. V lost 4 bases and J lost 5, with 14 bases in between. This CDR3 has 15 residues. The CDR3 region is CASSALTALNEKLFF. The CDR3 coding sequence is TGTGCCAGCAGTGCCCTGACAGCGCTAAATGAAAAACTGTTTTTT.

This clone is a singleton in its sample. The gene calls are TRBV5-1 and TRBJ2-3, with D unclear. V dropped 6 bases and J dropped 2 bases, with 13 bases sitting between them. CDR1 and CDR2 from the germline V gene are SGHRS and YFSETQ. The CDR3 runs to 14 residues. CDR3: CASTVAEPTDTQYF. CDR3 sequence (DNA): TGCGCCAGCACCGTGGCGGAACCCACAGATACGCAGTATTTT.

Worth noting for this clone: In the same sample, other DNA sequences code for this CDR3. This chain uses TRBV7-2 with TRBJ1-3; D remains unclear. There are 13 residues in the CDR3. Trimming stripped 5 bases from V and 4 bases from J, with 9 bases between. Germline CDR1 is SGHTA and CDR2 is FQGNSA. The CDR3 nucleotides are TGTGCCAGCAGCCTAACGTCCGGAAACACCATATATTTT. The encoded protein is CASSLTSGNTIYF. Using reference TRBV7-2 and TRBJ1-3 for the parts outside the CDR3, the full variable domain is GAGVSQSPSNKVTEKGKDVELRCDPISGHTALYWYRQSLGQGLEFLIYFQGNSAPDKSGLPSDRFSAERTGGSVSTLTIQRTQQEDSAVYLCASSLTSGNTIYFGEGSWLTVV.

The genes are TRBV7-2 and TRBJ1-1; 8 nucleotides line up with TRBD1. Losses at the gene ends were 5 bases for V and 4 bases for J; bases not matched to a gene: 9. The germline gives CDR1 SGHTA, CDR2 FQGNSA. This CDR3 comprises 15 residues. The CDR3 DNA is TGTGCCAGCAGCCTCCAGGGGGCAGGTGGCACTGAAGCTTTCTTT. Its protein is CASSLQGAGGTEAFF.

The chain carries TRBV28 and TRBJ2-7; perhaps TRBD2 as D (5 bases). CDR1 is MDHEN, CDR2 SYDVKM, per germline. Trimming cost V 6 bases and J 3 bases, with 18 bases left between them. This CDR3 comprises 15 residues. The CDR3 is CASRGAAPRLYEQYF. CDR3 bases: TGTGCCAGCAGGGGAGCTGCCCCAAGACTCTACGAGCAGTACTTC.

The genes are TRBV7-2 and TRBJ2-7; D perhaps matches TRBD1 (6 bases). V lost 4 bases to trimming and J lost 4 bases, with 20 bases between them. This CDR3 contains 16 residues. Per the germline V gene, CDR1 is SGHTA and CDR2 is FQGNSA. CDR3 sequence: CASSYSSIQGMYEQYF. CDR3 sequence (DNA): TGTGCCAGCAGCTACTCTTCCATCCAGGGGATGTACGAGCAGTACTTC.

The rearrangement uses TRBV4-1 and TRBJ2-7; D gene ambiguous. Germline loops: CDR1 MGHRA, CDR2 YSYEKL. This CDR3 contains 17 residues. The V end was cut by 1 base, the J end by 1 base, with 17 bases between. The CDR3 bases are TGCGCCAGCAGCCAAGCAACGGTTCCAGTGAATTCCTACGAGCAGTACTTC. Amino acids: CASSQATVPVNSYEQYF.

This sequence joins TRBV30 and TRBJ2-7; tentative D call: TRBD1 (5 bases). The germline CDR1 and CDR2 sequences are GTSNPN and SVGIG (reference sequence). The length of the CDR3 is 15 residues. V was pared by 3 bases and J by 2 bases, with 17 bases between. As DNA, the CDR3 is TGTGCCTGGAGGCATCGGCAGGGTCCGACCTACGAGCAGTACTTC. It is translated as CAWRHRQGPTYEQYF.

The J gene is TRBJ2-1, the V gene TRBV5-1, with 10 bases that match TRBD2. V lost 3 bases and J lost 5; bases outside the gene matches: 8. This CDR3 region has 16 residues. From germline, CDR1 is SGHRS and CDR2 YFSETQ. The CDR3 region is CASSSAWTSGDNEQFF. The CDR3 nucleotides read TGCGCCAGCAGCTCGGCCTGGACTAGCGGAGACAATGAGCAGTTCTTC.

The V and J genes are TRBV28 and TRBJ1-4, with a weak D call TRBD1 (6 bases). The CDR3 loop spans 14 amino acids. In germline, CDR1 is MDHEN, CDR2 SYDVKM. Trimming stripped 3 bases from V and 8 bases from J, with 13 bases between. Here the CDR3 reads CASSFTRGVEKLFF. Here the CDR3 DNA reads TGTGCCAGCAGTTTTACCAGGGGAGTGGAAAAACTGTTTTTT.

The chain uses TRBV11-2 and TRBJ2-1; D not certain. V lost 4 bases to trimming and J lost 9 bases, with 13 bases between them. The germline V gene encodes CDR1 SGHAT and CDR2 FQNNGV. The CDR3 runs 13 residues. In DNA, the CDR3 is TGTGCCAGCAGCTCCCGACCCAGCCTTGAGCAGTTCTTC. Amino acids: CASSSRPSLEQFF.

The chain couples TRBV30 to TRBJ2-7; D gene ambiguous. V lost 0 bases, J lost 6 bases, and 18 bases lay in between. The CDR3 loop spans 15 amino acids. Looked up from germline, CDR1 is GTSNPN and CDR2 is SVGIG (reference sequence). CDR3 DNA: TGTGCCTGGAGTGTTTCGGTTGATAGGTGGGGCGAGCAGTACTTC. It specifies CAWSVSVDRWGEQYF.

The chain couples TRBV5-1 to TRBJ2-1; 7 bases line up with TRBD1. CDR3 size: 17 residues. CDR1 is SGHRS, CDR2 YFSETQ, per germline. V lost 4 bases, J lost 0 bases, and 10 bases stayed unmatched. Here the CDR3 reads CASSSRTGLSSYNEQFF. The DNA of the CDR3 is TGCGCCAGCAGCAGCAGGACAGGCCTGAGCTCCTACAATGAGCAGTTCTTC.